These 27 T cell receptor beta chains were sequenced from one sample in a study of shared clonotypes between healthy human individuals. Terminally differentiated effector memory CD45RA+ cells were excluded by CCR7 positive selection of CD45RO-negative cells. The data were produced by immunoSEQ multiplex PCR, yet TCRdb's version contains in-frame clones alone and is incomplete. The table shows around 550,000 clones, with approximately 95% occurring only once. Material for sequencing was naive CD8+ T cells sorted from blood. The receptors come from a woman aged 25 to 39 in good health.

This chain joins TRBV19 and TRBJ2-2; D is unclear. CDR1 and CDR2 from the germline V gene are LNHDA and SQIVND (reference sequence). The CDR3 sequence is 13 residues long. V was shortened by 1 base and J by 8 bases, with 8 bases between the two germline ends. The CDR3 nucleotides read TGTGCCAGTAGTATAGCCCTCGGGGGGGAGCTGTTTTTT. Translated, it gives CASSIALGGELFF.

This chain joins TRBV29-1 and TRBJ2-7; no clear D gene. The CDR3 contains 11 residues. V shed 4 bases and J shed 9 bases, with 13 bases lying between them. Germline V lookup: CDR1 SQVTM, CDR2 ANQGSEA. In nucleotides, the CDR3 is TGCAGCGTTGCTCGCCCGGATGGGCAGTACTTC. Its translation is CSVARPDGQYF.

V and J are TRBV7-2 and TRBJ1-1, with D unresolved. CDR1 SGHTA and CDR2 FQGNSA come from the germline V gene. Trimming pared 5 bases from V and 5 bases from J, leaving 12 bases between. The CDR3 has 13 residues. In DNA, the CDR3 is TGTGCCAGCAGCGCCGCGAGCGGTACTGAAGCTTTCTTT. Its translation is CASSAASGTEAFF. The full variable domain, with the rest looked up from reference TRBV7-2 and TRBJ1-1, is GAGVSQSPSNKVTEKGKDVELRCDPISGHTALYWYRQSLGQGLEFLIYFQGNSAPDKSGLPSDRFSAERTGGSVSTLTIQRTQQEDSAVYLCASSAASGTEAFFGQGTRLTVV.

The chain has TRBV19 and TRBJ2-1; 16 bases line up with TRBD2. This CDR3 contains 17 residues. CDR1 and CDR2 (germline): LNHDA, SQIVND (reference sequence). The J segment lost 8 bases and the V segment lost 6 bases, leaving 10 bases of the junction unmatched. The CDR3 reads CASRVPGLAGGPHEQFF. CDR3 coding DNA: TGTGCCAGTAGAGTCCCGGGACTAGCGGGAGGGCCGCATGAGCAGTTCTTC.

CDR3 coding DNA: TGCAGCGTTGTAGCGAGAAGCTCCTACAATGAGCAGTTCTTC. Protein product: CSVVARSSYNEQFF. The V gene is TRBV29-1, the J gene TRBJ2-1; maybe TRBD2 (5 bases). Per germline, CDR1 SQVTM and CDR2 ANQGSEA. The length of the CDR3 is 14 residues. V lost 4 bases to trimming and J lost 0 bases, with 10 bases between them.

The rearrangement uses TRBV2 and TRBJ2-7; 8 bases are shared with TRBD1. Germline-derived CDR1 and CDR2 are SNHLY and FYNNEI. Trimming took 4 bases from V and 6 from J; bases not matched to a gene: 11. The CDR3 consists of 15 residues. As DNA, the CDR3 is TGTGCCAGCAGTGGCCGTGGACAGGGACGGAGCGAGCAGTACTTC. Its translation is CASSGRGQGRSEQYF.

The rearrangement joins TRBV15 to TRBJ2-7; 7 positions match TRBD1. The CDR3 is 13 residues long. Germline CDR1 LNHNV, CDR2 YYDKDF (reference sequence). Trimming cost V 5 bases and J 5 bases; bases outside gene matches: 6. CDR3 residues: CATSGDRAHEQYF. The CDR3 nucleotides are TGTGCCACCAGCGGCGACAGGGCCCACGAGCAGTACTTC.

The rearrangement joins TRBV12-5 to TRBJ2-5; D may be TRBD1 (6 bases). Trimming cost V 4 bases and J 5 bases, with 14 bases left between them. Per germline, CDR1 LGHNT and CDR2 FRNRAP. This CDR3 is built from 14 residues. The CDR3 DNA reads TGTGCTAGTGGTTCAGGGGTTGGGGAGGAGACCCAGTACTTC. Amino acids: CASGSGVGEETQYF. The full variable domain, with the rest looked up from reference TRBV12-5 and TRBJ2-5, is DARVTQTPRHKVTEMGQEVTMRCQPILGHNTVFWYRQTMMQGLELLAYFRNRAPLDDSGMPKDRFSAEMPDATLATLKIQPSEPRDSAVYFCASGSGVGEETQYFGPGTRLLVL.

A word on this clone: The sample has other DNA sequences that encode this CDR3 too. V is TRBV29-1 and J is TRBJ2-1; TRBD2 matches at 8 bases. This CDR3 is 11 amino acids long. The V gene's germline CDR1 is SQVTM and CDR2 ANQGSEA. V trimming: 5 bases; J trimming: 7 bases; junction bases outside the gene matches: 1. CDR3: CSVRGGNEQFF. Written as DNA, the CDR3 is TGCAGCGTTCGGGGGGGAAATGAGCAGTTCTTC.

The gene calls are TRBV5-1 and TRBJ2-7; perhaps TRBD1 as D (5 bases). Germline V lookup: CDR1 SGHRS, CDR2 YFSETQ. The V gene lost 0 bases and the J gene lost 0 bases, with 13 bases spanning the gap. CDR3 length equals 16 residues. CDR3 sequence: CASSLEDSQSSYEQYF. As DNA, the CDR3 is TGCGCCAGCAGCTTGGAAGACAGCCAAAGCTCCTACGAGCAGTACTTC.

The chain joins TRBV19 to TRBJ2-2; 11 bases match TRBD2. This CDR3 has 17 residues. Germline-derived CDR1 and CDR2 are LNHDA and SQIVND (reference sequence). V lost 5 bases, J lost 3 bases, and 8 bases stayed unmatched. The CDR3 sequence: CASSPLGLAEDTGELFF. CDR3 DNA: TGTGCCAGTAGTCCCTTGGGACTAGCGGAGGACACCGGGGAGCTGTTTTTT.

CDR3: CASSSYGYTF. CDR3 bases: TGTGCCAGCAGCAGCTATGGCTACACCTTC. The chain is built from TRBV6-1 and TRBJ1-2; no clear D gene. The CDR3 totals 10 residues. The germline CDR1 and CDR2 sequences are MNHNS and SASEGT. V lost 6 bases and J 4 bases, leaving 3 bases between the germline ends.

The chain carries TRBV10-2 and TRBJ1-2, with D uncertain. Trimming stripped 3 bases from V and 6 bases from J, with 17 bases between. The CDR3 is made up of 15 amino acids. In germline, CDR1 is WSHSY, CDR2 SAAADI. CDR3 DNA: TGCGCCAGCAGTGATACCGGACCTGCCTTCGATGGCTACACCTTC. Encoded protein: CASSDTGPAFDGYTF.

V usage is TRBV29-1 and J usage is TRBJ2-1, with D tentatively TRBD1 (5 bases). Trimming stripped 0 bases from V and 7 bases from J, with 13 bases between. This CDR3 comprises 14 residues. The germline V gene has CDR1 SQVTM and CDR2 ANQGSEA. CDR3 loop: CSVEDLQGKNEQFF. The CDR3 DNA reads TGCAGCGTTGAAGATTTGCAGGGTAAAAATGAGCAGTTCTTC.

The chain has TRBV30 and TRBJ1-1, with D hard to call. The length of the CDR3 is 11 residues. CDR1 is GTSNPN and CDR2 is SVGIG in the germline V gene (reference sequence). Trimming left V 4 bases short and J 1 base short, with 4 bases between. CDR3 sequence (DNA): TGTGCCTGGAAAAAGAACACTGAAGCTTTCTTT. It translates to CAWKKNTEAFF.

This clone was observed once. The V and J genes are TRBV4-1 and TRBJ2-7; 7 bases match TRBD1. There are 15 residues in the CDR3. J was trimmed by 4 bases and V by 0 bases; bases with no gene match: 6. Looked up from germline, CDR1 is MGHRA and CDR2 is YSYEKL. CDR3 DNA sequence: TGCGCCAGCAGCCAAGATTTTCGCAGGGGGTACGAGCAGTACTTC. It codes for CASSQDFRRGYEQYF.

CDR3 sequence: CASSLREAYEQYF. The CDR3 nucleotides are TGCGCCAGCAGCCTTAGGGAGGCCTACGAGCAGTACTTC. The chain employs TRBV4-1 and TRBJ2-7; possibly TRBD2 for D (6 bases). CDR1 and CDR2 (germline): MGHRA, YSYEKL. CDR3 size: 13 residues. Trimming pared 4 bases from V and 2 bases from J, leaving 9 bases between.

The chain is built from TRBV10-2 and TRBJ2-3, with unresolved D. Per the germline V gene, CDR1 is WSHSY and CDR2 is SAAADI. The CDR3 loop spans 16 amino acids. Trimming shortened V by 0 bases and J by 0 bases, and 10 bases separated the two germline ends. CDR3 residues: CASSESYVGSTDTQYF. In DNA, the CDR3 is TGCGCCAGCAGTGAGTCCTATGTCGGGAGCACAGATACGCAGTATTTT.

The chain has TRBV19 and TRBJ2-1; TRBD2 matches at 9 bases. Trimming cost V 7 bases and J 3 bases; bases outside gene matches: 13. The germline V gene has CDR1 LNHDA and CDR2 SQIVND (reference sequence). The CDR3 contains 17 residues. CDR3 region: CASTLGPLAGLYNEQFF. CDR3 nucleotide sequence: TGTGCCAGTACCCTGGGGCCTCTAGCGGGGCTCTACAATGAGCAGTTCTTC.

This chain uses TRBV28 with TRBJ1-2; D is undetermined. The germline V and J ends were trimmed by 8 bases and 1 base, with 5 bases remaining between them. Looked up from germline, CDR1 is MDHEN and CDR2 is SYDVKM. The CDR3 runs 11 residues. CDR3 loop: CASGLNYGYTF. The DNA for the CDR3 is TGTGCCAGCGGTCTTAACTATGGCTACACCTTC.

Remarks on this clone: This sample also contains other DNA sequences that code for the same CDR3. The CDR3 DNA reads TGCGCCAGCAGCTTCCGGGGGGCCTCCTACGAGCAGTACTTC. Translation gives CASSFRGASYEQYF. The V call is TRBV5-1, the J call TRBJ2-7; D might be TRBD2 (7 bases). The germline V gene has CDR1 SGHRS and CDR2 YFSETQ. The V end was cut by 2 bases, the J end by 0 bases, with 9 bases between. The CDR3 runs 14 residues.

The chain carries TRBV27 and TRBJ2-5, with D tentatively TRBD1 (5 bases). This CDR3 has 13 amino acids. Trimming took off 2 bases at V and 3 bases at J, with 7 bases between the two ends. The V gene's germline CDR1 is MNHEY and CDR2 SMNVEV (reference sequence). DNA for the CDR3: TGTGCCAGCAGTTTAGACAGCGAAGAGACCCAGTACTTC. Translation: CASSLDSEETQYF.

The chain uses TRBV13 and TRBJ2-6; D ambiguous. This CDR3 is 13 amino acids long. Germline-derived CDR1 and CDR2 are PRHDT and FYEKMQ (reference sequence). The V and J ends lost 6 bases and 0 bases respectively, with 3 bases between them. CDR3 in amino acids: CASRNSGANVLTF. The CDR3 DNA reads TGTGCCAGCAGAAACTCTGGGGCCAACGTCCTGACTTTC.

This sequence joins TRBV28 and TRBJ2-7; 9 bases align to TRBD1. The V gene end was trimmed by 7 bases and the J gene end by 0 bases; junction bases not matched to a gene: 25. The CDR3 consists of 21 residues. The V gene's germline CDR1 is MDHEN and CDR2 SYDVKM. The CDR3 DNA reads as TGTGCCAGCACCGTTGGGGTAGCCGGGACAGGGTTGTTCGGAGGCTCCTACGAGCAGTACTTC. This sequence encodes CASTVGVAGTGLFGGSYEQYF.

This chain joins TRBV6-1 and TRBJ1-1; D might be TRBD1 (6 bases). The CDR3 is 14 amino acids. Germline V gives CDR1 MNHNS, CDR2 SASEGT. Deletions cut 7 bases from V and 0 bases from J, with 12 bases between. Here the CDR3 reads CASTKGGMNTEAFF. The CDR3 DNA reads TGTGCCAGCACCAAGGGGGGGATGAACACTGAAGCTTTCTTT.

The V gene is TRBV28, the J gene TRBJ2-3; D possibly corresponds to TRBD2 (5 bases). Trimming took 3 bases from V and 2 from J, leaving 18 bases between them. Germline assignment: CDR1 MDHEN and CDR2 SYDVKM. This CDR3 contains 17 residues. The CDR3 here is CASSLTPLVFDTDTQYF. CDR3 nucleotide sequence: TGTGCCAGCAGTTTGACCCCACTAGTGTTCGACACAGATACGCAGTATTTT.

CDR3: CASSPTLQWGEQYF. As DNA, the CDR3 is TGTGCCAGCAGCCCCACCCTCCAGTGGGGGGAGCAGTACTTC. The rearrangement uses TRBV7-9 and TRBJ2-7, with D perhaps TRBD1 or TRBD2 (5 bases each). V dropped 5 bases and J dropped 7 bases, with 18 bases sitting between them. The germline gives CDR1 SEHNR, CDR2 FQNEAQ (reference sequence). The CDR3 sequence is 14 residues long. Full variable domain (outside the CDR3, taken from reference TRBV7-9 and TRBJ2-7): DTGVSQNPRHKITKRGQNVTFRCDPISEHNRLYWYRQTLGQGPEFLTYFQNEAQLEKSRLLSDRFSAERPKGSFSTLEIQRTEQGDSAMYLCASSPTLQWGEQYFGPGTRLTVT.